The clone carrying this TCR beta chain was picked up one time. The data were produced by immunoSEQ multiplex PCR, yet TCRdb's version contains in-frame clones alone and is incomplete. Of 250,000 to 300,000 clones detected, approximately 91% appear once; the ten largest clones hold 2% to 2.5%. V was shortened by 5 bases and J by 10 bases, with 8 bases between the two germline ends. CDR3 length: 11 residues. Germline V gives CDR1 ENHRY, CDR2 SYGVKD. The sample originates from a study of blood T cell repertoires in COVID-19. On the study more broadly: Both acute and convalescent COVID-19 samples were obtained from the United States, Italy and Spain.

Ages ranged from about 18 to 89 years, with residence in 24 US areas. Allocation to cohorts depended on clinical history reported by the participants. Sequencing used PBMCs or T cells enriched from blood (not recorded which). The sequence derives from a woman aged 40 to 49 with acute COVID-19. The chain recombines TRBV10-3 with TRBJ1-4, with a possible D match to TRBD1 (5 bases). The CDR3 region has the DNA TGTGCCATCAGTCAGGGTGGAAAACTGTTTTTT. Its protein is CAISQGGKLFF.